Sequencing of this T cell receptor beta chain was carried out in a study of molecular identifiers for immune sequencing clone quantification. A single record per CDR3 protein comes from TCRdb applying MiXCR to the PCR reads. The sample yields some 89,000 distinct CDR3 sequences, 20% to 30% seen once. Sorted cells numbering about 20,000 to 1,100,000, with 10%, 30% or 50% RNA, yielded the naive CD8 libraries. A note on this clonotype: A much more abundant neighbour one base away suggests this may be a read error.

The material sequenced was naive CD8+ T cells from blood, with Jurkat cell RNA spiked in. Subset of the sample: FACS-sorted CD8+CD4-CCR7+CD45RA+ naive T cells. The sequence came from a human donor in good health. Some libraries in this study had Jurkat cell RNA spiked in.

The CDR3 is CVSSQDRASGRSEQFF. In nucleotides, the CDR3 is TGTGTCAGCAGCCAAGATAGGGCTAGCGGGAGGAGTGAGCAGTTCTTC. This chain links TRBV4-2 with TRBJ2-1; 11 bases agree with TRBD2. The CDR3 length is 16 residues. Looked up from germline, CDR1 is LGHNA and CDR2 is YNFKEQ.